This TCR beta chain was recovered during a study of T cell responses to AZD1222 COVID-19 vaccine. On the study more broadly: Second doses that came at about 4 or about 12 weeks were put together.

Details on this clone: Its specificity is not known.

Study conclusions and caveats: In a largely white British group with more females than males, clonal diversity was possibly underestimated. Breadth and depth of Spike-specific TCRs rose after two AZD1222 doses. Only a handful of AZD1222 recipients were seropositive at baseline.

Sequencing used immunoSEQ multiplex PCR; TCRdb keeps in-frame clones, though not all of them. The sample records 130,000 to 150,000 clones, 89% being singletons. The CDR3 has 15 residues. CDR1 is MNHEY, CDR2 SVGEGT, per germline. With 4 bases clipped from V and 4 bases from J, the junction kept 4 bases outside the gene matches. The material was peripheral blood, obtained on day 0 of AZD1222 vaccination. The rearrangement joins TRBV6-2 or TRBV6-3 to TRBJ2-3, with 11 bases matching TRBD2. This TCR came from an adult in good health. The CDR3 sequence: CASSLAGGPADTQYF. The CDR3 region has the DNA TGTGCCAGCAGTTTAGCGGGAGGGCCGGCAGATACGCAGTATTTT.